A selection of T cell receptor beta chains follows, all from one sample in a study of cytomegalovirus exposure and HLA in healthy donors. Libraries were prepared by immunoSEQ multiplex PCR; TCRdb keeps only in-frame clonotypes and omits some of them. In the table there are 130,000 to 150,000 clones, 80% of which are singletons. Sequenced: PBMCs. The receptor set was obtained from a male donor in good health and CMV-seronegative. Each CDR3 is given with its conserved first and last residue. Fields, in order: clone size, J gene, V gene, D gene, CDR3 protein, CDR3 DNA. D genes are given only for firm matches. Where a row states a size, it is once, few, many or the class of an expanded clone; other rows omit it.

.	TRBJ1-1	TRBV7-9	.	CASSKVTDPNTEAFF	TGTGCCAGCAGCAAAGTCACAGACCCGAACACTGAAGCTTTCTTT
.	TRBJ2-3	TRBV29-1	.	CSAEVYTDTQYF	TGCAGCGCTGAGGTCTACACAGATACGCAGTATTTT
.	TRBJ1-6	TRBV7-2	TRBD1	CASRPGTENSPLHF	TGTGCCAGCCGTCCCGGGACAGAAAATTCACCCCTCCACTTT
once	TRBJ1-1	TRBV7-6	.	CASSRAPNTEAFF	TGTGCCAGCAGCCGAGCACCGAACACTGAAGCTTTCTTT
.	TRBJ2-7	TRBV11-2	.	CASRLRGSSGEQYF	TGTGCCAGCAGGCTTCGGGGGTCTTCGGGGGAGCAGTACTTC
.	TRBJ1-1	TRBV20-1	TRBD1	CSAPGGAFF	TGCAGTGCTCCAGGGGGAGCTTTCTTT
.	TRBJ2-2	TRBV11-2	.	CASSIVNTGELFF	TGTGCCAGCAGTATAGTAAACACCGGGGAGCTGTTTTTT
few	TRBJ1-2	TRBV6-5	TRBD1	CASGRDRGPVDGYTF	TGTGCCAGCGGGCGGGACAGGGGACCGGTGGATGGCTACACCTTC
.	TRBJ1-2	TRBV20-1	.	CSATTNYGYTF	TGCAGTGCGACGACAAACTATGGCTACACCTTC
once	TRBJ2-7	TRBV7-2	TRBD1	CASSFSGTGFYEQYF	TGTGCCAGCAGCTTTTCCGGGACAGGCTTCTACGAGCAGTACTTC
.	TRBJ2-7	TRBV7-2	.	CASSPRWGLSEQYF	TGTGCCAGCAGCCCCCGCTGGGGGCTGTCGGAGCAGTACTTC
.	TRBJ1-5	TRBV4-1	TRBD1	CASSQDSYRQGMSNQPQHF	TGCGCCAGCAGCCAAGATAGCTACCGACAGGGAATGAGCAATCAGCCCCAGCATTTT
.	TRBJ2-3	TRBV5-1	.	CASSLGGTGLVDTQYF	TGCGCCAGCAGCTTGGGCGGAACAGGGTTAGTAGATACGCAGTATTTT
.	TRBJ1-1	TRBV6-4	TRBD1	CASSEKTGTEAFF	TGTGCCAGCAGTGAAAAGACAGGGACTGAAGCTTTCTTT
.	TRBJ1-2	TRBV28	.	CASRTPEGGYTF	TGTGCCAGCAGGACCCCAGAGGGTGGCTACACCTTC
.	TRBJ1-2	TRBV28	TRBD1	CASSDSPGQGTYGYTF	TGTGCCAGCAGTGACTCCCCGGGACAGGGGACCTATGGCTACACCTTC
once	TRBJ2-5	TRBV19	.	CASSGARGVTQYF	TGTGCCAGTAGTGGGGCCAGGGGAGTAACCCAGTACTTC
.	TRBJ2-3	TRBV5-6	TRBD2	CASSFSSGGVDTQYF	TGTGCCAGCAGCTTCAGTAGCGGGGGAGTAGATACGCAGTATTTT
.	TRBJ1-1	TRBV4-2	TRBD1	CASSQDPTGVGSEAFF	TGTGCCAGCAGCCAAGACCCAACAGGGGTGGGCTCTGAAGCTTTCTTT
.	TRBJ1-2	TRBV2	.	CASNAGEIKGYTF	TGTGCCAGCAACGCGGGGGAGATAAAGGGCTACACCTTC
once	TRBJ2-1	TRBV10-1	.	CASSAEGYNEQFF	TGCGCCAGCAGTGCTGAGGGCTACAATGAGCAGTTCTTC
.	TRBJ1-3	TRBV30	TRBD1	CAWSVQGNTIYF	TGTGCCTGGAGTGTACAGGGGAACACCATATATTTT